This T cell receptor (beta chain) was recovered during a study of blood T cell repertoires in COVID-19. Germline V gene sequence: CDR1 LNHNV, CDR2 YYDKDF (reference sequence). The V gene end was trimmed by 5 bases and the J gene end by 1 base; junction bases not matched to a gene: 2. The CDR3 is made up of 14 amino acids. Authors' methods: Reference gene primer amplification yielded estimated nucleated cell counts. Data came from immunoSEQ multiplex PCR; TCRdb stores just in-frame clones and leaves some out. D and trimming come from the DNA, and the V and J calls and clone size come from that table. The sample carries about 98,000 clones, around 84% recorded once. This clone occurred once.

The TCR sequence derives from a man over 45 with active or convalescent COVID-19. Input material: peripheral blood. V usage is TRBV15 and J usage is TRBJ2-7; 10 bases agree with TRBD1. This CDR3 is CATSRDRGSYEQYV. The CDR3 DNA reads TGTGCCACCAGCCGGGACAGGGGTTCCTACGAGCAGTACGTC.